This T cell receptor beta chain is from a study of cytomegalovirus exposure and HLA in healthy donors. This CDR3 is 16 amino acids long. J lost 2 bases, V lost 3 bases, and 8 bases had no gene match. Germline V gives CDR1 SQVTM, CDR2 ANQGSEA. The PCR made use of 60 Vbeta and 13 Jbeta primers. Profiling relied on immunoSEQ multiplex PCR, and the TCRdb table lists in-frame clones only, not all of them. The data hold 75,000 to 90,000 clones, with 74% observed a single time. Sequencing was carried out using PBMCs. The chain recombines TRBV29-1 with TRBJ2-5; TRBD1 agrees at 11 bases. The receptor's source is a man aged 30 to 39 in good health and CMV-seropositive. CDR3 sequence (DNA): TGCAGCGTTGAGGGACAGGGGGTCTCCCTACAAGAGACCCAGTACTTC. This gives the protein CSVEGQGVSLQETQYF. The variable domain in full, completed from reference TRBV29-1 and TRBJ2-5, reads SAVISQKPSRDICQRGTSLTIQCQVDSQVTMMFWYRQQPGQSLTLIATANQGSEATYESGFVIDKFPISRPNLTFSTLTVSNMSPEDSSIYLCSVEGQGVSLQETQYFGPGTRLLVL.